The present TCR beta chain was sequenced within a study of cytomegalovirus exposure and HLA in healthy donors. With respect to this clone: Its matching antigen is unknown.

With 60 Vbeta and 13 Jbeta primers, the PCR was carried out. Assay: immunoSEQ multiplex PCR; the TCRdb copy retains only in-frame clones and omits some. The table includes about 150,000 clones, less than 85% detected once. Trimming removed 0 bases from V and 6 bases from J, with 14 bases in between. Looked up from germline, CDR1 is LNHNV and CDR2 is YYDKDF (reference sequence). The CDR3 totals 15 residues. Notes on the study in general: Associated with HLA alleles at 0.05 false discovery rate in a later analysis were 16,951 TCR beta sequences. One cluster of highly shared sequence variants probably arose as a sequencing artifact. A later analysis found that most CMV-associated TCR beta chains appeared HLA-restricted. Later on, a genetic analysis was performed. It linked a missense variant in DCLRE1C with V- and J-gene trimming of TCR beta.

The sample was PBMCs. This rearrangement joins TRBV15 to TRBJ2-5; maybe TRBD2 (5 bases). This clonotype was sampled from a man aged 18 to 30 in good health and CMV-seronegative. The DNA of the CDR3 is TGTGCCACCAGCAGAGAAGATGAGGGTGGTAAGACCCAGTACTTC. Its translation: CATSREDEGGKTQYF.